This passage covers 27 T cell receptor beta chains from one sample sequenced in a study of T-cell memory formation after mild COVID-19. One entry per CDR3 protein, called by TCRdb with MiXCR from the 5' RACE reads. This table holds 300,000 to 400,000 distinct CDR3 sequences, 10% to 15% found once. The sample consisted of PBMCs or a T cell subset sorted from them (not recorded which). The receptors here all came from a man in his late teens or twenties who had mild COVID-19 (a few samples of this study predate the infection). Cell type and time point are not known.

The chain joins TRBV7-9 to TRBJ1-1; D remains unclear. The length of the CDR3 is 14 residues. Germline CDR1 SEHNR, CDR2 FQNEAQ (reference sequence). V was pared by 1 base and J by 6 bases, with 12 bases between. As DNA, the CDR3 is TGTGCCAGCAGCTTAGTGCTGGGGAGCGCTGAAGCTTTCTTT. Its protein is CASSLVLGSAEAFF.

This clonotype was detected only a few times. The chain couples TRBV18 to TRBJ1-2, with D unresolved. Germline V CDR1 and CDR2: KGHSH, LQKENI. Trimming took off 2 bases at V and 8 bases at J, with 12 bases between the two ends. The CDR3 length is 13 residues. CDR3 region: CASSPWQLRGYTF. The CDR3 DNA reads TGTGCCAGCTCACCATGGCAGCTGAGGGGCTACACCTTC.

The rearrangement links TRBV12-5 to TRBJ1-2, with D tentatively TRBD1 (5 bases). CDR1 is LGHNT and CDR2 is FRNRAP in the germline V gene. This CDR3 comprises 14 residues. Trimming shortened V by 1 base and J by 4 bases, and 10 bases separated the two germline ends. Here the CDR3 reads CASGLAGTLYGYTF. CDR3 sequence (DNA): TGTGCTAGTGGTTTGGCGGGGACCCTCTATGGCTACACCTTC.

This chain links TRBV24-1 with TRBJ2-5; the match to TRBD1 covers 8 bases. Trimming cost V 5 bases and J 5 bases; bases outside gene matches: 9. The CDR3 has 15 residues. Germline V gene data show CDR1 as KGHDR and CDR2 as SFDVKD. CDR3 DNA: TGTGCCACCAGTGGCCGGACAGGGTCGATCGAGACCCAGTACTTC. Residues: CATSGRTGSIETQYF.

In its sample, this clonotype was seen a few times. This sequence joins TRBV6-5 and TRBJ2-6; no firm D call. The CDR3 length is 15 residues. From germline, CDR1 is MNHEY and CDR2 SVGAGI. V lost 2 bases and J lost 4, with 9 bases in between. The CDR3 spells CASSYILSGANVLTF. As DNA, the CDR3 is TGTGCCAGCAGTTACATCCTCTCGGGGGCCAACGTCCTGACTTTC.

The chain couples TRBV5-1 to TRBJ2-1; D is ambiguous. The CDR3 runs to 14 residues. Trimming shortened V by 0 bases and J by 4 bases, and 8 bases separated the two germline ends. Germline V gene lookup returns CDR1 SGHRS and CDR2 YFSETQ. CDR3 sequence reads: CASSLATEYNEQFF. CDR3 coding DNA: TGCGCCAGCAGCTTGGCCACGGAATACAATGAGCAGTTCTTC.

This clonotype was picked up a small number of times. J is TRBJ1-1 and V is TRBV6-5; D remains ambiguous. This CDR3 contains 13 residues. Trimming took 8 bases from V and 3 from J, leaving 13 bases between them. CDR1 and CDR2 (germline): MNHEY, SVGAGI. The chain's CDR3 is CASFRGVDTEAFF. The CDR3 DNA is TGTGCCAGCTTTCGAGGAGTGGACACTGAAGCTTTCTTT.

This clonotype was picked up many times. This chain uses TRBV5-1 with TRBJ2-7; D might be TRBD1 (5 bases). Trimming removed 0 bases at V and 0 bases at J, with 19 bases between. This CDR3 has 18 amino acids. Germline lookup yields CDR1 SGHRS and CDR2 YFSETQ. This chain's CDR3 is CASSLELGRWGISYEQYF. The CDR3 nucleotides read TGCGCCAGCAGCTTGGAGCTGGGCAGGTGGGGCATCTCCTACGAGCAGTACTTC. The whole variable domain, remainder taken from reference TRBV5-1 and TRBJ2-7, is KAGVTQTPRYLIKTRGQQVTLSCSPISGHRSVSWYQQTPGQGLQFLFEYFSETQRNKGNFPGRFSGRQFSNSRSEMNVSTLELGDSALYLCASSLELGRWGISYEQYFGPGTRLTVT.

This clonotype was seen ten or more times. The chain uses TRBV7-2 and TRBJ2-1; D is unclear. The ends were cut back, 5 bases at V and 1 base at J, with 15 bases in the middle. The germline V gene encodes CDR1 SGHTA and CDR2 FQGNSA. The CDR3 contains 16 residues. The CDR3 loop reads CASSQEWGRSYNEQFF. DNA for the CDR3: TGTGCCAGCAGCCAAGAGTGGGGTAGGTCCTACAATGAGCAGTTCTTC.

This clonotype was detected many times. The chain combines TRBV29-1 with TRBJ1-2; the D gene is possibly TRBD1 (5 bases). The CDR3 runs 13 residues. Germline V CDR1 and CDR2: SQVTM, ANQGSEA. Deletions cut 4 bases from V and 4 bases from J, with 13 bases between. The CDR3 spells CSVGMTQGYGYTF. In DNA, the CDR3 is TGCAGCGTTGGAATGACCCAGGGCTATGGCTACACCTTC.

V gene TRBV4-1 combines with J gene TRBJ1-2; TRBD1 is a possible D gene (6 bases). V was pared by 0 bases and J by 5 bases, with 19 bases between. Germline V gives CDR1 MGHRA, CDR2 YSYEKL. The CDR3 is 17 residues long. Here the CDR3 reads CASSQDPRAGVRYGYTF. Written as DNA, the CDR3 is TGCGCCAGCAGCCAAGATCCCCGGGCAGGGGTTAGGTATGGCTACACCTTC.

This chain connects TRBV6-2 or TRBV6-3 to TRBJ2-7, with 7 bases lining up with TRBD2. The CDR3 extends over 16 amino acids. Germline CDR1 reads MNHEY; CDR2 reads SVGEGT. Here the CDR3 DNA reads TGTGCCAGCAGGACCGTATACGGGGACTATTCCTACGAGAAGTACGTC. Amino acid sequence: CASRTVYGDYSYEKYV.

The V call is TRBV12-3 or TRBV12-4, the J call TRBJ2-7; 9 bases match TRBD1. CDR3 length: 15 amino acids. J gave up 5 bases and V 3 bases, and 8 bases lay outside the gene matches. CDR3 sequence: CASSLAGTGFDEQYF. CDR3 nucleotide sequence: TGTGCCAGCAGTTTGGCCGGGACAGGGTTCGACGAGCAGTACTTC.

The chain is built from TRBV3-1 and TRBJ2-7, with D tentatively TRBD1 (6 bases). The V gene lost 3 bases and the J gene lost 4 bases, with 19 bases spanning the gap. Germline V lookup: CDR1 LGHDT, CDR2 YNNKEL (reference sequence). The CDR3 has 16 amino acids. This chain's CDR3 is CASSHRSGTKLYEQYF. CDR3 nucleotide sequence: TGTGCCAGCAGCCATCGATCCGGGACAAAACTTTACGAGCAGTACTTC.

There are a few counts of this clonotype. The chain is built from TRBV6-6 and TRBJ2-1, with 12 bases that match TRBD1. The CDR3 is 18 residues long. The germline V gene has CDR1 MNHNY and CDR2 SVGAGI (reference sequence). The ends lost 6 bases at V and 2 bases at J; junction bases unmatched: 11. Here the CDR3 DNA reads TGTGCCAGCAGCCCGGGACAGGGGGCGCTTTGGACCTACAATGAGCAGTTCTTC. As protein: CASSPGQGALWTYNEQFF.

This clonotype was recorded many times. This chain links TRBV7-9 with TRBJ2-3; no clear D. The V and J ends lost 4 bases and 2 bases respectively, with 13 bases between them. This CDR3 comprises 15 residues. The germline V gene has CDR1 SEHNR and CDR2 FQNEAQ (reference sequence). The CDR3 loop reads CASSSRLPVTDTQYF. The CDR3 bases are TGTGCCAGCAGCTCCCGACTGCCAGTCACAGATACGCAGTATTTT.

This clonotype was observed a few times. The rearrangement uses TRBV28 and TRBJ2-2, with unresolved D. This CDR3 region has 15 residues. Germline loops: CDR1 MDHEN, CDR2 SYDVKM. The ends were cut back, 3 bases at V and 3 bases at J, with 11 bases in the middle. The DNA of the CDR3 is TGTGCCAGCAGTTTTCGCGACACCTACACCGGGGAGCTGTTTTTT. This gives the protein CASSFRDTYTGELFF.

The rearrangement joins TRBV20-1 to TRBJ2-1; 12 nucleotides agree with TRBD1. With 3 bases clipped from V and 10 bases from J, the junction kept 4 bases outside the gene matches. CDR1 is DFQATT and CDR2 is SNEGSKA in the germline V gene (reference sequence). The CDR3 sequence is 13 residues long. The CDR3 loop is CSARTGTGGEQFF. The CDR3 nucleotides read TGCAGTGCTAGGACCGGGACAGGGGGCGAGCAGTTCTTC.

V and J are TRBV20-1 and TRBJ2-3, with 10 bases matching TRBD2. CDR1 DFQATT and CDR2 SNEGSKA come from the germline V gene (reference sequence). Trimming removed 0 bases from V and 2 bases from J; junction bases left unmatched: 5. This CDR3 is 16 amino acids long. The CDR3 sequence is CSARDPSGGYTDTQYF. CDR3 DNA: TGCAGTGCTAGAGATCCTAGCGGGGGCTACACAGATACGCAGTATTTT.

The DNA of the CDR3 is TGCGCCAGCAGCCAAGATTCAGTACGGATGAACACTGAAGCTTTCTTT. This codes for CASSQDSVRMNTEAFF. The rearrangement joins TRBV4-3 to TRBJ1-1, with D uncertain. Germline CDR1 and CDR2: LGHNA and YSLEER. Deletions cut 0 bases from V and 0 bases from J, with 11 bases between. This CDR3 spans 16 amino acids.

V is TRBV28 and J is TRBJ2-7; D not certain. This CDR3 has 14 amino acids. CDR1 is MDHEN, CDR2 SYDVKM, per germline. V was cut by 4 bases and J by 4 bases, with 14 bases left in between. The CDR3 DNA follows: TGTGCCAGCAGTTCCAACTACGACTCATACGAGCAGTACGTC. Residues: CASSSNYDSYEQYV.

This chain uses TRBV5-5 with TRBJ2-3, with 7 bases matching TRBD2. Germline CDR1 is SGHKS and CDR2 is YYEKEE (reference sequence). V was pared by 2 bases and J by 5 bases, with 11 bases of the junction left unmatched. The CDR3 runs to 16 residues. CDR3 bases: TGTGCCAGCAGCTTAGGTCCCGGGGCGGGGGAAGATACGCAGTATTTT. It specifies CASSLGPGAGEDTQYF.

This clonotype occurred a few times. V is TRBV28 and J is TRBJ2-1, with a weak D call TRBD2 (6 bases). CDR1 and CDR2 from the germline V gene are MDHEN and SYDVKM. Trimming stripped 2 bases from V and 5 bases from J, with 16 bases between. CDR3 length: 16 amino acids. The CDR3 DNA reads TGTGCCAGCAGTTTAACGCGGGGCCACGGGAACAATGAGCAGTTCTTC. Protein: CASSLTRGHGNNEQFF.

This clonotype was picked up many times. V gene TRBV6-2 or TRBV6-3 combines with J gene TRBJ2-7, with D maybe TRBD2 (5 bases). Trimming cost V 2 bases and J 3 bases, with 8 bases left between them. This CDR3 region has 13 residues. From germline, CDR1 is MNHEY and CDR2 SVGEGT. The DNA of the CDR3 is TGTGCCAGCAGTTACGGACTCAACTACGAGCAGTACGTC. This translates into CASSYGLNYEQYV.

This clonotype was observed a few times. This chain links TRBV7-9 with TRBJ2-7; TRBD1 aligns across 11 bases. With V trimmed by 5 bases and J by 4 bases, 4 bases remained unmatched. The CDR3 consists of 14 residues. Per the germline V gene, CDR1 is SEHNR and CDR2 is FQNEAQ (reference sequence). The CDR3 nucleotides are TGTGCCAGCAGCAGGACAGGGGGCCTATACGAGCAGTACGTC. Protein: CASSRTGGLYEQYV.

This clonotype occurred a few times. The chain employs TRBV6-1 and TRBJ2-5, with 11 positions matching TRBD2. The CDR3 loop spans 13 amino acids. Per the germline V gene, CDR1 is MNHNS and CDR2 is SASEGT. V shed 7 bases, J shed 6 bases, and the junction held 4 bases outside the gene matches. CDR3 nucleotide sequence: TGTGCCAGCATGTTAGCGGGGGGGAAGACCCAGTACTTC. This gives the protein CASMLAGGKTQYF.

This clonotype was counted between two and nine times. The chain employs TRBV20-1 and TRBJ2-1; 8 nucleotides agree with TRBD1. The CDR3 loop spans 15 amino acids. The V and J ends lost 4 bases and 2 bases, in that order; junction bases with no gene match: 7. In germline, CDR1 is DFQATT, CDR2 SNEGSKA (reference sequence). The CDR3 nucleotides are TGCAGTGCTACCGTAGGACAGGGTACCTACAATGAGCAGTTCTTC. This gives the protein CSATVGQGTYNEQFF.